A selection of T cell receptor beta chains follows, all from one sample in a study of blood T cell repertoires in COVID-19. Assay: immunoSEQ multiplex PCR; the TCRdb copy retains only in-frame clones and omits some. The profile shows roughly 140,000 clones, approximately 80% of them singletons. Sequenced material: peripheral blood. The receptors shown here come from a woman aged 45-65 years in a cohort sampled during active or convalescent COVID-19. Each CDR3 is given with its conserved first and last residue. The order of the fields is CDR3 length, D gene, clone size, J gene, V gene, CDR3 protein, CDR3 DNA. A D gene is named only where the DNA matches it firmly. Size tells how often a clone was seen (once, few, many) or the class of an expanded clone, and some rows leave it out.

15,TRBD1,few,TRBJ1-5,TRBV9,CASSVESGGSQPQHF,TGTGCCAGCAGCGTAGAATCAGGGGGTAGTCAGCCCCAGCATTTT
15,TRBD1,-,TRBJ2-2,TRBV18,CASSPDRVNTGELFF,TGTGCCAGCTCCCCGGACAGGGTGAACACCGGGGAGCTGTTTTTT
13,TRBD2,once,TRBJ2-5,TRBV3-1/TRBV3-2,CASSQLAEETQYF,TGTGCCAGCAGCCAACTAGCGGAAGAGACCCAGTACTTC
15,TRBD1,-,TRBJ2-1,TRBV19,CASSTGQLSYNEQFF,TGTGCCAGTAGTACGGGACAGTTGTCCTACAATGAGCAGTTCTTC
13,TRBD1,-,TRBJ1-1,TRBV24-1,CATSDTDRAEAFF,TGTGCCACCAGTGATACCGACAGGGCCGAAGCTTTCTTT
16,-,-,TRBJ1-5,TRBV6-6,CASSSSGGGESQPQHF,TGTGCCAGCAGTTCCTCGGGAGGGGGAGAGAGTCAGCCCCAGCATTTT
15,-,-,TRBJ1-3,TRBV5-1,CASSVDRISGNTIYF,TGCGCCAGCAGCGTAGACAGGATCTCTGGAAACACCATATATTTT
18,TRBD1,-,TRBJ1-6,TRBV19,CASSPNPISGTGSSPLHF,TGTGCCAGTAGCCCCAACCCAATCTCCGGGACAGGGAGTTCACCCCTCCACTTT
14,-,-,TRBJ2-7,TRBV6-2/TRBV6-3,CASSYSRGGYEQYF,TGTGCCAGCAGTTACTCGCGTGGGGGGTACGAGCAGTACTTC
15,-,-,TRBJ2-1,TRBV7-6,CASSPRGIPYNEQFF,TGTGCCAGCAGCCCCAGGGGAATCCCCTACAATGAGCAGTTCTTC
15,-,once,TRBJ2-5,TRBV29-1,CSVEVGQGTQETQYF,TGCAGCGTTGAAGTCGGGCAGGGAACACAAGAGACCCAGTACTTC
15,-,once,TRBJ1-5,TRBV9,CASSVDPGGNQPQHF,TGTGCCAGCAGCGTGGACCCGGGGGGCAATCAGCCCCAGCATTTT
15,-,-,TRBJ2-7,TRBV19,CASSMGLSSSYEQYF,TGTGCCAGTAGTATGGGACTGTCAAGCTCCTACGAGCAGTACTTC
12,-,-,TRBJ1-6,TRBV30,CAWSPVDSPLHF,TGTGCCTGGTCTCCGGTGGATTCACCCCTCCACTTT
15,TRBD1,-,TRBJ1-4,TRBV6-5,CASSPDRGRFEKLFF,TGTGCCAGCAGCCCAGACAGGGGGCGGTTCGAGAAACTGTTTTTT
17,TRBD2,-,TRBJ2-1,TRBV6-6,CASSPGTSGGVDNEQFF,TGTGCCAGCAGTCCCGGGACTAGCGGGGGTGTCGACAATGAGCAGTTCTTC
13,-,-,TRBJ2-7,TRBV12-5,CASGLGRPNEQYF,TGTGCTAGTGGCCTGGGCCGTCCAAACGAGCAGTACTTC
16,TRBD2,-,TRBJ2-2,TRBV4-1,CASSSRLAGSTGELFF,TGCGCCAGCAGCTCCCGACTAGCGGGCAGTACCGGGGAGCTGTTTTTT
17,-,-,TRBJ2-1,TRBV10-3,CAISESGAVGVINEQFF,TGTGCCATCAGTGAGTCGGGAGCTGTTGGGGTAATAAATGAGCAGTTCTTC
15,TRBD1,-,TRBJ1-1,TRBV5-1,CASSLGQGDLTEAFF,TGCGCCAGCAGCTTGGGACAGGGTGACCTCACTGAAGCTTTCTTT
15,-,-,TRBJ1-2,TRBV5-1,CASSLDGGRNYGYTF,TGCGCCAGCAGCTTGGACGGGGGGCGAAACTATGGCTACACCTTC
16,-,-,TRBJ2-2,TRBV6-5,CASSHLADSNTGELFF,TGTGCCAGCAGTCACTTAGCGGACTCGAACACCGGGGAGCTGTTTTTT
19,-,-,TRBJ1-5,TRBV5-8,CASNSPRAGFTPSNQPQHF,TGTGCCAGCAACTCTCCCAGGGCAGGCTTTACCCCTAGCAATCAGCCCCAGCATTTT
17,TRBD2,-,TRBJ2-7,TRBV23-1,CASSQFLAGADLHEQYF,TGCGCCAGCAGTCAATTTCTAGCGGGGGCGGATCTCCACGAGCAGTACTTC
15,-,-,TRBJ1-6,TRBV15,CATSIRRGAFSPLHF,TGTGCCACCAGTATACGACGCGGGGCGTTTTCACCCCTCCACTTT
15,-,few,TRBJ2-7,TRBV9,CASSGQVGGIYEQYF,TGTGCCAGCAGCGGACAGGTCGGGGGGATATACGAGCAGTACTTC
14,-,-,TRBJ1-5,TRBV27,CASSPNTINQPQHF,TGTGCCAGCAGTCCCAACACTATCAATCAGCCCCAGCATTTT
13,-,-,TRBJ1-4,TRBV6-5,CASRRDSNEKLFF,TGTGCCAGCAGGCGGGACTCAAATGAAAAACTGTTTTTT
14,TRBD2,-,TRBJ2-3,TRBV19,CARGGFHYTDTQYF,TGTGCCAGGGGGGGGTTTCACTACACAGATACGCAGTATTTT
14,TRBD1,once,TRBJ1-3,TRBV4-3,CASSTQGSGNTIYF,TGCGCCAGCAGCACACAGGGGTCTGGAAACACCATATATTTT
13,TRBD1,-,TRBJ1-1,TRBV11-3,CASDGTVNTEAFF,TGTGCCAGCGACGGGACAGTGAACACTGAAGCTTTCTTT
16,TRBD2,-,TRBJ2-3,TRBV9,CASSELRGAGIDTQYF,TGTGCCAGCAGCGAATTGCGGGGGGCCGGAATAGATACGCAGTATTTT
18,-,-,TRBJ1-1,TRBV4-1,CASSQDRGSPLSRGEAFF,TGCGCCAGCAGCCAAGACCGGGGGTCACCCCTAAGTCGAGGTGAAGCTTTCTTT
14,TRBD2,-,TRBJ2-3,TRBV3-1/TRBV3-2,CASSQDHGGATQYF,TGTGCCAGCAGCCAAGATCACGGGGGGGCTACGCAGTATTTT
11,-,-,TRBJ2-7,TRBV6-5,CAAGGTYEQYF,TGTGCCGCTGGGGGGACCTACGAGCAGTACTTC
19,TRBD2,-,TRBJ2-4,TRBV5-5,CASSLVGLAALHGGNIQYF,TGTGCCAGCAGCTTGGTCGGACTAGCGGCCCTACACGGGGGAAACATTCAGTACTTC
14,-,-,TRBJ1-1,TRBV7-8,CASSLGAPGTEAFF,TGTGCCAGCAGCTTAGGCGCCCCCGGGACTGAAGCTTTCTTT
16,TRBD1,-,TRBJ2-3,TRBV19,CASSPTPGQGAGTQYF,TGTGCCAGTAGTCCAACACCGGGACAGGGGGCAGGTACGCAGTATTTT
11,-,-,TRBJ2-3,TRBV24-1,CATSVQATQYF,TGTGCCACCAGTGTACAGGCTACGCAGTATTTT
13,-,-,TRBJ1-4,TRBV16,CASSLGGQGKLFF,TGTGCCAGCAGCCTTGGAGGTCAAGGAAAACTGTTTTTT
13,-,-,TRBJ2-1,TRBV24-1,CASGGPTYNEQFF,TGTGCCTCCGGGGGGCCCACCTACAATGAGCAGTTCTTC
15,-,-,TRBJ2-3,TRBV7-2,CASSRDGRDTDTQYF,TGTGCCAGCAGCCGGGACGGGAGAGACACAGATACGCAGTATTTT